Listed here are 20 T cell receptor beta chains from one sample, sequenced in a study of T cell changes during pregnancy in multiple sclerosis. Here immunoSEQ multiplex PCR was the method, and the copy in TCRdb shows in-frame clones only, minus some. The repertoire holds about 31,000 clones, with 88% as singletons. The material was CD4+ T cells from peripheral blood mononuclear cells, obtained in the first trimester of pregnancy. All receptors derive from a female donor in good health, enrolled as a control in a pregnancy study.

The chain carries TRBV29-1 and TRBJ2-7, with a tentative D call TRBD1 (5 bases). The germline CDR1 and CDR2 sequences are SQVTM and ANQGSEA. The V end lost 4 bases, the J end lost 6 bases, and 10 bases lay between the germline ends. The CDR3 has 11 amino acids. DNA for the CDR3: TGCAGCGTTGGTAGGGGCTCCGAGCAGTACTTC. Amino acids: CSVGRGSEQYF.

The chain combines TRBV5-4 with TRBJ1-1; TRBD1 might be the D (5 bases). This CDR3 contains 13 residues. CDR1 and CDR2 (germline): SGHNT, YYREEE (reference sequence). The V end lost 4 bases, the J end lost 7 bases, and 14 bases lay between the germline ends. In DNA form, the CDR3 reads TGTGCCAGCAGCCTCCAGGGAGGGAATGAAGCTTTCTTT. Residues: CASSLQGGNEAFF.

The V call is TRBV5-1, the J call TRBJ2-5; D may be TRBD2 (5 bases). The CDR3 extends over 13 amino acids. Trimming left V 4 bases short and J 2 bases short, with 9 bases between. The germline gives CDR1 SGHRS, CDR2 YFSETQ. CDR3 sequence: CASSSGPQETQYF. CDR3 DNA: TGCGCCAGCAGCAGCGGACCGCAAGAGACCCAGTACTTC.

The chain carries TRBV7-9 and TRBJ2-4; the match to TRBD1 covers 7 bases. Per the germline V gene, CDR1 is SEHNR and CDR2 is FQNEAQ (reference sequence). The ends lost 3 bases at V and 0 bases at J; junction bases unmatched: 2. The CDR3 loop spans 15 amino acids. CDR3: CASSFGTAAKNIQYF. In DNA form, the CDR3 reads TGTGCCAGCAGCTTTGGGACAGCAGCCAAAAACATTCAGTACTTC.

V usage is TRBV7-8 and J usage is TRBJ1-5, with D perhaps matching TRBD1 (6 bases). Per germline, CDR1 SGHVS and CDR2 FQNEAQ. This CDR3 has 19 residues. V lost 1 base and J lost 2, with 21 bases in between. CDR3 DNA: TGTGCCAGCAGCTTAGGGTGGTATGGGGGGGGCCGGGGCAATCAGCCCCAGCATTTT. This codes for CASSLGWYGGGRGNQPQHF.

This clone was seen a few times. V gene TRBV5-8 combines with J gene TRBJ1-6; a weak D match, TRBD1 (5 bases). The CDR3 covers 15 residues. Trimming left V 2 bases short and J 7 bases short, with 13 bases between. The germline CDR1 and CDR2 sequences are SGHTS and YDEGEE. The CDR3 region has the DNA TGTGCCAGCAGCTTAGTCGACAGCCTAAATTCACCCCTCCACTTT. Amino acids: CASSLVDSLNSPLHF. Variable domain in full (rest from reference TRBV5-8 and TRBJ1-6): EAGVTQSPTHLIKTRGQQATLRCSPISGHTSVYWYQQALGLGLQFLLWYDEGEERNRGNFPPRFSGRQFPNYSSELNVNALELEDSALYLCASSLVDSLNSPLHFGNGTRLTVT.

This sequence joins TRBV11-2 and TRBJ2-5; 8 nucleotides match TRBD1. V was pared by 2 bases and J by 3 bases, with 17 bases of the junction left unmatched. The germline gives CDR1 SGHAT, CDR2 FQNNGV. The CDR3 has 19 amino acids. In nucleotides, the CDR3 is TGTGCCAGCAGCTTAAGTTTGACAGGGGAACTCTTGCGCGAAGAGACCCAGTACTTC. Its protein is CASSLSLTGELLREETQYF. Complete variable domain (other parts from reference TRBV11-2 and TRBJ2-5): EAGVAQSPRYKIIEKRQSVAFWCNPISGHATLYWYQQILGQGPKLLIQFQNNGVVDDSQLPKDRFSAERLKGVDSTLKIQPAKLEDSAVYLCASSLSLTGELLREETQYFGPGTRLLVL.

This chain joins TRBV7-9 and TRBJ2-5, with 10 bases matching TRBD1. Losses at the gene ends were 5 bases for V and 0 bases for J; bases not matched to a gene: 6. CDR1 and CDR2 (germline): SEHNR, FQNEAQ (reference sequence). The CDR3 runs to 16 residues. The CDR3 DNA reads as TGTGCCAGCAGCACCCGGGACAGGGGCGACCAAGAGACCCAGTACTTC. This codes for CASSTRDRGDQETQYF.

The V and J genes are TRBV7-6 and TRBJ1-4; tentatively, D is TRBD1 (5 bases). Trimming left V 5 bases short and J 3 bases short, with 16 bases between. The V gene's germline CDR1 is SGHVS and CDR2 FNYEAQ. The CDR3 runs 16 residues. The CDR3 reads CASSPWSQGANEKLFF. The CDR3 region has the DNA TGTGCCAGCAGCCCCTGGTCGCAGGGTGCTAATGAAAAACTGTTTTTT. Complete variable domain (other parts from reference TRBV7-6 and TRBJ1-4): GAGVSQSPRYKVTKRGQDVALRCDPISGHVSLYWYRQALGQGPEFLTYFNYEAQQDKSGLPNDRFSAERPEGSISTLTIQRTEQRDSAMYRCASSPWSQGANEKLFFGSGTQLSVL.

This chain connects TRBV19 to TRBJ2-1, with 7 nucleotides matching TRBD1. The ends lost 4 bases at V and 6 bases at J; junction bases unmatched: 6. CDR1 is LNHDA and CDR2 is SQIVND in the germline V gene (reference sequence). This CDR3 contains 14 residues. Here the CDR3 DNA reads TGTGCCAGTAGTAGAAACAGGGGTTCCAATGAGCAGTTCTTC. Protein sequence: CASSRNRGSNEQFF.

CDR3 in amino acids: CASSQTGGLGQPQHF. CDR3 sequence (DNA): TGCGCCAGCAGCCAAACCGGGGGATTGGGTCAGCCCCAGCATTTT. The chain has TRBV4-3 and TRBJ1-5; D is perhaps TRBD1 (5 bases). Germline CDR1 is LGHNA and CDR2 is YSLEER. V lost 2 bases and J lost 6, with 14 bases in between. CDR3 length equals 15 residues.

CDR3 sequence: CAISVTQGVTDTQYF. The CDR3 DNA follows: TGTGCCATCAGTGTAACACAGGGGGTCACAGATACGCAGTATTTT. The chain has TRBV10-3 and TRBJ2-3, with 8 bases aligning to TRBD1. This CDR3 contains 15 residues. Germline CDR1 ENHRY, CDR2 SYGVKD. After removal of 4 bases from V and 2 bases from J, the junction contained 5 bases not matched to a gene.

The chain employs TRBV5-1 and TRBJ2-5; D might be TRBD2 (5 bases). This CDR3 has 15 amino acids. The V gene lost 5 bases and the J gene lost 3 bases, with 17 bases spanning the gap. Germline CDR1 SGHRS, CDR2 YFSETQ. CDR3 in amino acids: CASRPVGLGEETQYF. Here the CDR3 DNA reads TGCGCCAGCAGACCCGTTGGGTTGGGAGAAGAGACCCAGTACTTC.

The count of this clone is one. The J gene is TRBJ1-5, the V gene TRBV4-3, with D unresolved. Germline V gives CDR1 LGHNA, CDR2 YSLEER. The V and J ends lost 4 bases and 4 bases respectively, with 14 bases between them. There are 15 residues in the CDR3. The CDR3 protein is CASSLSRSGNQPQHF. The CDR3 region has the DNA TGCGCCAGCAGCCTCTCTCGGTCGGGGAATCAGCCCCAGCATTTT.

This clone has more than one count but fewer than ten. The CDR3 nucleotides read TGTGCTAGTCTATCAGGATTGAACACTGAAGCTTTCTTT. As protein: CASLSGLNTEAFF. This sequence joins TRBV12-5 and TRBJ1-1; D is uncertain. Germline V CDR1 and CDR2: LGHNT, FRNRAP. V lost 8 bases to trimming and J lost 0 bases, with 10 bases between them. CDR3 length: 13 amino acids.

The chain uses TRBV4-2 and TRBJ1-4, with TRBD1 matching 7 bases. The length of the CDR3 is 16 residues. In germline, CDR1 is LGHNA, CDR2 YNFKEQ. V lost 2 bases and J lost 1; bases outside the gene matches: 4. For the CDR3, the DNA is TGTGCCAGCAGCCAAAGGGGGCGGGGAACTAATGAAAAACTGTTTTTT. Translation gives CASSQRGRGTNEKLFF.

This chain connects TRBV7-8 to TRBJ2-3, with 7 bases that match TRBD1. Germline V gene sequence: CDR1 SGHVS, CDR2 FQNEAQ. V lost 3 bases, J lost 5 bases, and 8 bases stayed unmatched. There are 15 residues in the CDR3. The CDR3 DNA reads TGTGCCAGCAGCTTTTCACACAGGGGCGAAGATACGCAGTATTTT. This translates into CASSFSHRGEDTQYF.

The J gene is TRBJ2-3, the V gene TRBV7-2, with a weak D call TRBD1 (5 bases). V dropped 2 bases and J dropped 2 bases, with 14 bases sitting between them. The CDR3 has 16 residues. Germline V gives CDR1 SGHTA, CDR2 FQGNSA. The CDR3 region is CASSLPGRALTDTQYF. The CDR3 DNA reads as TGTGCCAGCAGCTTACCGGGCAGGGCCCTCACAGATACGCAGTATTTT. The full variable domain, completed using reference TRBV7-2 and TRBJ2-3, is GAGVSQSPSNKVTEKGKDVELRCDPISGHTALYWYRQSLGQGLEFLIYFQGNSAPDKSGLPSDRFSAERTGGSVSTLTIQRTQQEDSAVYLCASSLPGRALTDTQYFGPGTRLTVL.

V gene TRBV18 combines with J gene TRBJ2-2; no reliable D call. Germline V gives CDR1 KGHSH, CDR2 LQKENI. The germline V and J ends were trimmed by 0 bases and 6 bases, with 11 bases remaining between them. The CDR3 has 15 amino acids. CDR3 nucleotides: TGTGCCAGCTCACCACCGCGGAGCCCCCCCGGGGAGCTGTTTTTT. This encodes CASSPPRSPPGELFF.

The chain carries TRBV10-3 and TRBJ2-7, with 7 bases identical to TRBD1. Germline lookup yields CDR1 ENHRY and CDR2 SYGVKD. The V segment lost 6 bases and the J segment 2 bases; nucleotides outside the gene matches: 7. This CDR3 region has 14 residues. In DNA, the CDR3 is TGTGCCATCAGGACAGGGTCTAATGCCTACGAGCAGTACTTC. Its translation: CAIRTGSNAYEQYF.